The 9 T cell receptor beta chains listed next were all sequenced from one sample in a study of blood T cell repertoires in COVID-19. The assay was immunoSEQ multiplex PCR, and TCRdb's table has in-frame clones only and misses some. The sample holds 330,000 or so clones, about nine tenths seen once. Input material: peripheral blood. Receptors were obtained from a man younger than 40 with COVID-19, enrolled during active disease.

V and J are TRBV7-3 and TRBJ2-2, with D possibly being TRBD2 (5 bases). CDR1 and CDR2 (germline): SGHTA, FQGTGA. The V and J ends lost 1 base and 3 bases respectively, with 6 bases between them. The CDR3 has 14 amino acids. CDR3: CASSLNGDTGELFF. In DNA form, the CDR3 reads TGTGCCAGCAGCTTAAACGGGGACACCGGGGAGCTGTTTTTT.

The chain links TRBV18 to TRBJ2-1; 14 bases agree with TRBD2. There are 18 residues in the CDR3. Germline CDR1 KGHSH, CDR2 LQKENI. Trimming removed 0 bases from V and 4 bases from J; junction bases left unmatched: 5. CDR3 region: CASSPPGLAGVGYNEQFF. The CDR3 bases are TGTGCCAGCTCACCACCGGGACTAGCGGGAGTGGGATACAATGAGCAGTTCTTC.

This clone was recorded at least ten times. At one of its ends the junction is not consistent with the germline gene, which may arise from a read error. The rearrangement joins TRBV7-8 to TRBJ1-5; D possibly corresponds to TRBD1 (5 bases). The CDR3 is made up of 14 amino acids. Germline CDR1 SGHVS, CDR2 FQNEAQ. The CDR3 bases are TGTGCCAGCAGCTTATCCGACAGCATTCAGCCCCAGCATTTT. It is translated as CASSLSDSIQPQHF. Complete variable domain (other parts from reference TRBV7-8 and TRBJ1-5): GAGVSQSPRYKVAKRGQDVALRCDPISGHVSLFWYQQALGQGPEFLTYFQNEAQLDKSGLPSDRFFAERPEGSVSTLKIQRTQQEDSAVYLCASSLSDSIQPQHFGDGTRLSIL.

The chain combines TRBV10-3 with TRBJ2-7; 10 nucleotides agree with TRBD2. The CDR3 has 13 amino acids. The junction had 2 bases not matched to a gene; V was cut back by 7 bases and J by 2 bases. In germline, CDR1 is ENHRY, CDR2 SYGVKD. This CDR3 is CAITSGGTYEQYF. DNA of the CDR3: TGTGCCATCACTAGCGGGGGCACCTACGAGCAGTACTTC.

The chain is built from TRBV21-1 and TRBJ2-1; the D segment call TRBD1 is taken from the table without a DNA check. TRBV21-1 is assigned pseudogene status. CDR3 size: 17 residues. CDR3: CASSQGGTGGLNNEQFF. The CDR3 DNA reads TGTGCCAGCAGCCAGGGGGGGACAGGGGGCCTAAACAATGAGCAGTTCTTC.

This clone came up once. This chain joins TRBV7-2 and TRBJ2-7, with 8 bases matching TRBD2. This CDR3 spans 17 amino acids. CDR1 SGHTA and CDR2 FQGNSA come from the germline V gene. V lost 5 bases and J lost 0; bases outside the gene matches: 12. CDR3 in DNA: TGTGCCAGCAGCACCCGGGAGGGACGGGGAAGCTCCTACGAGCAGTACTTC. Its translation is CASSTREGRGSSYEQYF.

This rearrangement joins TRBV29-1 to TRBJ1-5; possible D gene TRBD1, 5 bases. Deletions cut 1 base from V and 5 bases from J, with 9 bases between. This CDR3 has 13 residues. The germline gives CDR1 SQVTM, CDR2 ANQGSEA. CDR3 in amino acids: CSVEVGLDQPQHF. The DNA of the CDR3 is TGCAGCGTTGAAGTGGGGCTCGATCAGCCCCAGCATTTT. The full variable domain, completed using reference TRBV29-1 and TRBJ1-5, is SAVISQKPSRDICQRGTSLTIQCQVDSQVTMMFWYRQQPGQSLTLIATANQGSEATYESGFVIDKFPISRPNLTFSTLTVSNMSPEDSSIYLCSVEVGLDQPQHFGDGTRLSIL.

V and J are TRBV7-2 and TRBJ1-6, with 8 bases that match TRBD1. CDR1 is SGHTA and CDR2 is FQGNSA in the germline V gene. With 0 bases clipped from V and 3 bases from J, the junction kept 7 bases outside the gene matches. The CDR3 consists of 18 residues. Here the CDR3 reads CASSLAQGALFYNSPLHF. CDR3 DNA: TGTGCCAGCAGCTTAGCCCAGGGGGCCCTTTTCTATAATTCACCCCTCCACTTT.

This chain joins TRBV2 and TRBJ2-7; 8 bases are shared with TRBD1. The CDR3 runs 13 residues. Germline V gene data show CDR1 as SNHLY and CDR2 as FYNNEI. Germline trimming cut 5 bases from V and 4 bases from J; bases unmatched to any gene: 4. CDR3 loop: CASSPGQVYEQYF. The CDR3 DNA sequence: TGTGCCAGCAGTCCGGGACAGGTTTACGAGCAGTACTTC.